Listed below are T cell receptor beta chains from one sample, sequenced in a study of technical replicates of blood from a handful of donors. Produced via immunoSEQ multiplex PCR; TCRdb's table is partial and in-frame only. Here the sample spans 65,000 to 85,000 clones, roughly 98% being singletons. The sample comprised T cells isolated from PBMCs. The receptors were sampled from a human donor in good health. Each CDR3 is given with its conserved first and last residue. A D gene is named only where the DNA matches it firmly. The size entry is marked missing in some rows and otherwise reads once, few, many or a size class.

v_gene	j_gene	d_gene	abundance	CDR3aa	CDR3nt
TRBV7-2	TRBJ1-1	NA	NA	CASSLERFTEAFF	TGTGCCAGCAGCTTAGAACGGTTTACTGAAGCTTTCTTT
TRBV4-2	TRBJ2-1	NA	NA	CASSQDGQGLDEQFF	TGTGCCAGCAGCCAAGATGGGCAGGGGCTCGATGAGCAGTTCTTC
TRBV18	TRBJ1-2	TRBD1	NA	CASSAGQGPYGYTF	TGTGCCAGCTCAGCTGGACAGGGGCCCTATGGCTACACCTTC
TRBV18	TRBJ2-7	TRBD2	once	CASSIVTSGGGEQYF	TGTGCCAGCTCAATAGTGACTAGCGGGGGAGGCGAGCAGTACTTC
TRBV29-1	TRBJ1-1	NA	NA	CSVEGNSQNTEAFF	TGCAGCGTTGAAGGAAACAGCCAGAACACTGAAGCTTTCTTT
TRBV6-5	TRBJ2-3	NA	NA	CASSFAPEGRDTQYF	TGTGCCAGCAGTTTCGCCCCTGAGGGAAGGGATACGCAGTATTTT
TRBV7-2	TRBJ1-5	NA	NA	CASSLGRTSHQPQHF	TGTGCCAGCAGCTTAGGACGGACATCTCATCAGCCCCAGCATTTT
TRBV27	TRBJ1-3	TRBD1	NA	CASSFSGTGGGGDTIYF	TGTGCCAGCAGTTTCTCCGGGACAGGCGGCGGTGGAGACACCATATATTTT
TRBV7-9	TRBJ1-5	NA	NA	CASSTGGQAYNQPQHF	TGTGCCAGCAGTACGGGAGGACAAGCTTACAATCAGCCCCAGCATTTT
TRBV5-1	TRBJ1-2	NA	NA	CASSLASRQVYGYTF	TGCGCCAGCAGCTTGGCCTCAAGACAGGTCTATGGCTACACCTTC
TRBV5-4	TRBJ1-4	NA	NA	CASSPHTGTNEKLFF	TGTGCCAGCAGCCCACATACAGGAACTAATGAAAAACTGTTTTTT
TRBV6-1	TRBJ1-6	TRBD1	NA	CASSALNRGNNSPLHF	TGTGCCAGCAGTGCCCTGAACAGGGGAAATAATTCACCCCTCCACTTT
TRBV19	TRBJ2-2	NA	NA	CASSISPAWDTGELFF	TGTGCCAGTAGTATTTCCCCAGCGTGGGACACCGGGGAGCTGTTTTTT
TRBV5-1	TRBJ2-6	TRBD2	NA	CASSYERDVVVGANVLTF	TGCGCCAGCAGCTACGAGCGGGACGTGGTAGTTGGGGCCAACGTCCTGACTTTC
TRBV29-1	TRBJ2-2	TRBD1	NA	CSVTGTGTDGELFF	TGCAGCGTAACCGGGACAGGGACCGACGGGGAGCTGTTTTTT
TRBV27	TRBJ2-1	NA	NA	CASRPFQGNEQFF	TGTGCCAGCAGACCATTCCAGGGCAATGAGCAGTTCTTC
TRBV11-3	TRBJ2-1	NA	NA	CASSSREGGSYNEQFF	TGTGCCAGCAGCTCCCGAGAGGGAGGCTCCTACAATGAGCAGTTCTTC
TRBV27	TRBJ1-5	TRBD1	NA	CASSYGQGNQPQHF	TGTGCCAGCAGTTACGGACAGGGGAATCAGCCCCAGCATTTT
TRBV2	TRBJ1-5	TRBD1	NA	CASRTGQSKGNQPQHF	TGTGCCAGCAGGACAGGGCAGAGTAAAGGCAATCAGCCCCAGCATTTT
TRBV4-1	TRBJ1-5	TRBD1	NA	CASSQGQGDQPQHF	TGCGCCAGCAGCCAGGGACAGGGGGATCAGCCCCAGCATTTT
TRBV5-1	TRBJ2-4	NA	NA	CASSQGLAKNIQYF	TGCGCCAGCAGCCAGGGACTAGCCAAAAACATTCAGTACTTC
TRBV6-5	TRBJ1-6	TRBD1	NA	CASSSTGGVRSPLHF	TGTGCCAGCAGTTCCACAGGGGGCGTTCGTTCACCCCTCCACTTT
TRBV4-1	TRBJ2-5	TRBD1	NA	CASSQEGAPDRGSQYF	TGCGCCAGCAGCCAAGAAGGGGCCCCGGACAGGGGGTCCCAGTACTTC
TRBV5-4	TRBJ2-3	TRBD2	NA	CASSLASSGRTDTQYF	TGTGCCAGCAGCTTGGCGAGTAGCGGGAGAACAGATACGCAGTATTTT
TRBV27	TRBJ1-4	NA	NA	CASSLLPPGQQTNEKLFF	TGTGCCAGCAGTTTATTGCCGCCAGGACAGCAGACAAATGAAAAACTGTTTTTT
TRBV7-9	TRBJ1-4	NA	NA	CASSFGPGEKLFF	TGTGCCAGCAGCTTCGGCCCAGGCGAAAAACTGTTTTTT
TRBV5-5	TRBJ2-7	TRBD2	NA	CASSWTSGVNSYEQYF	TGTGCCAGCAGCTGGACTAGCGGGGTGAACTCCTACGAGCAGTACTTC
TRBV7-9	TRBJ1-2	TRBD1	once	CASSVTGQLNYGYTF	TGTGCCAGCAGCGTGACGGGACAGCTAAACTATGGCTACACCTTC
TRBV9	TRBJ2-1	TRBD2	NA	CASSVSGRPEEQFF	TGTGCCAGCAGCGTCTCCGGGAGGCCGGAAGAGCAGTTCTTC
TRBV4-1	TRBJ2-1	TRBD2	NA	CASSLEGGVNEQFF	TGCGCCAGCAGCCTCGAGGGAGGGGTTAATGAGCAGTTCTTC
TRBV6-5	TRBJ1-2	TRBD1	NA	CASSLGQGNYGYTF	TGTGCCAGCAGTTTGGGACAGGGGAACTATGGCTACACCTTC
TRBV13	TRBJ2-7	TRBD2	once	CASSLTGLAGGPKSYEQYF	TGTGCCAGCAGCCTCACCGGACTAGCGGGGGGACCTAAATCCTACGAGCAGTACTTC
TRBV28	TRBJ2-2	NA	NA	CASSDRGRGGELFF	TGTGCCAGCAGTGATAGGGGGCGGGGCGGGGAGCTGTTTTTT
TRBV9	TRBJ2-5	NA	NA	CVSPLGSNQETQYF	TGTGTTTCCCCGCTCGGGAGCAACCAAGAGACCCAGTACTTC
TRBV7-6	TRBJ1-4	NA	NA	CASSSTGRESNEKLFF	TGTGCCAGCAGCTCTACGGGGCGGGAATCTAATGAAAAACTGTTTTTT
TRBV19	TRBJ2-1	NA	NA	CASSIHRGFYNEQFF	TGTGCCAGTAGTATCCATAGAGGCTTCTACAATGAGCAGTTCTTC
TRBV7-9	TRBJ1-1	TRBD1	once	CASSLTTGGFTEAFF	TGTGCCAGCAGCTTGACGACAGGGGGCTTTACTGAAGCTTTCTTT
TRBV28	TRBJ1-1	NA	NA	CASSLGGGGLKNTEAFF	TGTGCCAGCAGTCTGGGTGGGGGGGGACTGAAGAACACTGAAGCTTTCTTT
TRBV19	TRBJ2-7	NA	NA	CASSSGLIYEQYF	TGTGCCAGTAGTAGTGGCTTGATCTACGAGCAGTACTTC
TRBV7-6	TRBJ1-3	NA	NA	CASSLGGTGGNTIYF	TGTGCCAGCAGCTTAGGCGGGACGGGAGGAAACACCATATATTTT
TRBV28	TRBJ2-7	NA	NA	CASSLPPSYEQYF	TGTGCCAGCAGTTTACCTCCCTCTTACGAGCAGTACTTC
TRBV6-5	TRBJ1-1	NA	NA	CASSTGPRGTEAFF	TGTGCCAGCAGTACCGGGCCCCGGGGGACTGAAGCTTTCTTT
TRBV11-2	TRBJ2-1	NA	NA	CASSVVRTEYNEQFF	TGTGCCAGCAGCGTCGTGCGGACTGAGTACAATGAGCAGTTCTTC
TRBV7-9	TRBJ1-2	NA	NA	CASSVQSGQLSPF	TGTGCCAGCAGCGTACAATCGGGACAACTGTCTCCCTTC
TRBV14	TRBJ2-7	NA	NA	CASSRGTSWNYEQYF	TGTGCCAGCAGCCGAGGGACTTCCTGGAACTACGAGCAGTACTTC
TRBV5-1	TRBJ2-3	NA	NA	CASSLGQDTQYF	TGCGCCAGCAGCTTGGGGCAAGATACGCAGTATTTT
TRBV7-9	TRBJ2-1	TRBD2	NA	CASRPQRTSGSNEQFF	TGTGCCAGCAGGCCCCAGAGGACTAGCGGGAGTAATGAGCAGTTCTTC
TRBV5-5	TRBJ1-2	TRBD1	NA	CASSPLDRGRGGYTF	TGTGCCAGCAGCCCCCTCGACAGGGGGCGCGGTGGCTACACCTTC
TRBV7-9	TRBJ1-2	NA	NA	CASSRGGAYGYTF	TGTGCCAGCAGTCGGGGGGGTGCCTATGGCTACACCTTC
TRBV14	TRBJ2-7	TRBD1	NA	CASSPWTGGEQYF	TGTGCCAGCAGCCCCTGGACAGGGGGCGAGCAGTACTTC
TRBV5-4	TRBJ2-3	TRBD2	NA	CASSLSGDLSDTQYF	TGTGCCAGCAGCTTGAGCGGGGACCTCTCCGATACGCAGTATTTT
TRBV10-3	TRBJ1-6	TRBD1	NA	CATQGTVDNSPLHF	TGTGCCACCCAGGGGACAGTAGATAATTCACCCCTCCACTTT
TRBV5-6	TRBJ2-3	TRBD2	NA	CASSFGLAPPDTQYF	TGTGCCAGCAGCTTCGGACTAGCCCCACCAGATACGCAGTATTTT
TRBV6-1	TRBJ1-6	TRBD1	NA	CASRDSDRGGSPLHF	TGTGCCAGCAGGGACAGCGACAGGGGAGGTTCACCCCTCCACTTT
TRBV5-1	TRBJ2-7	NA	NA	CASSVPLTYEQYF	TGCGCCAGCAGCGTCCCTCTAACCTACGAGCAGTACTTC
TRBV19	TRBJ2-4	NA	NA	CASSMTENIQYF	TGTGCCAGTAGTATGACAGAGAACATTCAGTACTTC
TRBV30	TRBJ1-6	NA	NA	CAWSPGVYSYNSPLHF	TGTGCCTGGAGTCCGGGGGTTTACTCCTATAATTCACCCCTCCACTTT